The source of this T cell receptor (beta chain) is a study of T-cell reconstitution after alpha-beta-depleted transplantation in children. Germline loops: CDR1 KGHDR, CDR2 SFDVKD. V gave up 3 bases and J gave up 5 bases, with 11 bases separating them. The CDR3 is 14 residues long. Unique molecular identifiers were used in preparing the TCRbeta library. MiXCR, applied by TCRdb to the PCR reads, yields one record per CDR3 protein. The table shows 200,000 to 250,000 distinct CDR3 sequences, with about 9.5% occurring only once. J is TRBJ2-3 and V is TRBV24-1; D is uncertain. Material: PBMCs from the stem cell graft donor, obtained from the stem cell graft. This clonotype was sampled from a human donor who donated a stem cell graft to a child with acute lymphoblastic leukemia. CDR3 nucleotide sequence: TGTGCCACCAGTGATATTAGGCAGCAAGATACGCAGTATTTT. It codes for CATSDIRQQDTQYF.